Below are 8 T cell receptor beta chains sequenced from a single sample in a study of T-cell reconstitution after alpha-beta-depleted transplantation in children. Unique molecular identifiers featured in how the TCRbeta library was prepared. TCRdb redid the calling of the PCR reads with MiXCR, one entry per CDR3 protein. Found here are some 200,000 distinct CDR3 sequences, about 7% of them singletons; the top ten hold around 5%. Source: PBMCs, taken before TCRalphabeta/CD19-depleted stem cell transplant. Receptors were obtained from a boy between 2 and 15 years old with acute lymphoblastic leukemia, due to receive a stem cell transplant.

This clonotype was recorded many times. The chain carries TRBV7-9 and TRBJ2-1; 9 bases agree with TRBD1. V shed 0 bases, J shed 3 bases, and the junction held 6 bases outside the gene matches. This CDR3 is built from 17 residues. The germline V gene encodes CDR1 SEHNR and CDR2 FQNEAQ (reference sequence). The CDR3 loop is CASSLALGTGYYNEQFF. CDR3 sequence (DNA): TGTGCCAGCAGCTTAGCTCTCGGGACAGGGTACTACAATGAGCAGTTCTTC.

This clonotype was seen a handful of times. This chain joins TRBV5-5 and TRBJ2-2, with 7 bases identical to TRBD1. Trimming removed 4 bases from V and 0 bases from J; junction bases left unmatched: 0. This CDR3 has 14 amino acids. Per the germline V gene, CDR1 is SGHKS and CDR2 is YYEKEE (reference sequence). Here the CDR3 reads CASSGTANTGELFF. As DNA, the CDR3 is TGTGCCAGCAGCGGGACAGCGAACACCGGGGAGCTGTTTTTT. Full variable domain (outside the CDR3, taken from reference TRBV5-5 and TRBJ2-2): DAGVTQSPTHLIKTRGQQVTLRCSPISGHKSVSWYQQVLGQGPQFIFQYYEKEERGRGNFPDRFSARQFPNYSSELNVNALLLGDSALYLCASSGTANTGELFFGEGSRLTVL.

This clonotype was recorded a few times. The chain couples TRBV28 to TRBJ1-2; TRBD1 might be the D (5 bases). The V end was cut by 2 bases, the J end by 7 bases, with 14 bases between. The CDR3 loop spans 14 amino acids. Germline-derived CDR1 and CDR2 are MDHEN and SYDVKM. The CDR3, as DNA: TGTGCCAGCAGTTTAGGACAAAGGGTTTCTGGCTACACCTTC. Its translation: CASSLGQRVSGYTF.

This clonotype was observed a handful of times. The chain is built from TRBV29-1 and TRBJ2-5; D perhaps matches TRBD2 (5 bases). There are 12 residues in the CDR3. Germline V gives CDR1 SQVTM, CDR2 ANQGSEA. The V end was cut by 0 bases, the J end by 7 bases, with 9 bases between. The CDR3 sequence: CSVEDLEGTQYF. Here the CDR3 DNA reads TGCAGCGTTGAAGATCTTGAGGGGACCCAGTACTTC.

The chain recombines TRBV6-2 or TRBV6-3 with TRBJ2-7, with D perhaps given as TRBD1 or TRBD2 (5 bases each). Germline V gene data show CDR1 as MNHEY and CDR2 as SVGEGT. The CDR3 has 15 residues. Trimming stripped 2 bases from V and 2 bases from J, with 13 bases between. The CDR3 DNA is TGTGCCAGCAGTTACCCTTCCGGGACGGCCTACGAGCAGTACTTC. This encodes CASSYPSGTAYEQYF.

This clonotype has ten or more counts. The chain links TRBV10-3 to TRBJ2-5; D could derive from TRBD1 or TRBD2 (5 bases each). V shed 4 bases and J shed 5 bases, with 17 bases lying between them. CDR1 is ENHRY and CDR2 is SYGVKD in the germline V gene. This CDR3 region has 15 residues. The CDR3: CAISASGTNWETQYF. As DNA, the CDR3 is TGTGCCATCAGTGCCTCCGGGACCAACTGGGAGACCCAGTACTTC.

This clonotype was seen many times. The gene calls are TRBV9 and TRBJ2-1; TRBD1 agrees at 12 bases. Looked up from germline, CDR1 is SGDLS and CDR2 is YYNGEE. The CDR3 runs 14 residues. J gave up 15 bases and V 0 bases, and 7 bases lay outside the gene matches. This chain's CDR3 is CASSVAGTGGGTFF. CDR3 bases: TGTGCCAGCAGCGTAGCGGGGACAGGGGGCGGAACGTTCTTC. Complete variable domain (other parts from reference TRBV9 and TRBJ2-1): DSGVTQTPKHLITATGQRVTLRCSPRSGDLSVYWYQQSLDQGLQFLIQYYNGEERAKGNILERFSAQQFPDLHSELNLSSLELGDSALYFCASSVAGTGGGTFFGPGTRLTVL.

The sample holds many counts of this clonotype. J is TRBJ1-4 and V is TRBV15; maybe TRBD1 (5 bases). Germline CDR1 LNHNV, CDR2 YYDKDF (reference sequence). V was pared by 2 bases and J by 5 bases, with 15 bases between. This CDR3 is 16 amino acids long. CDR3 region: CATSRPRDLGNEKLFF. The CDR3 nucleotides read TGTGCCACCAGCAGACCACGGGACCTAGGGAATGAAAAACTGTTTTTT.